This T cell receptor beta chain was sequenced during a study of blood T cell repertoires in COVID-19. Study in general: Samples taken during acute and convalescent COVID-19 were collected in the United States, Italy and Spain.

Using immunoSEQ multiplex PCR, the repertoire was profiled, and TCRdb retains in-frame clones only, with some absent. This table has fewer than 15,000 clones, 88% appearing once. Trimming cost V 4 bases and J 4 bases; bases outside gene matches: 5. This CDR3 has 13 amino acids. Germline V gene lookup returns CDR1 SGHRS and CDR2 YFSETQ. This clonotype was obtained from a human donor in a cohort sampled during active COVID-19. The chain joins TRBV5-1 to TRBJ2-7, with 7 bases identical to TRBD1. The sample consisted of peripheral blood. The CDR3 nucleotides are TGCGCCAGCAGCCAAGGGGACAGATACGAGCAGTACTTC. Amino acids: CASSQGDRYEQYF.